The T cell receptor (beta chain) under discussion was sequenced for a study of T-cell memory formation after mild COVID-19. The CDR3 loop spans 14 amino acids. The V gene lost 3 bases and the J gene lost 0 bases, with 8 bases spanning the gap. The germline CDR1 and CDR2 sequences are ENHRY and SYGVKD. In TCRdb, the 5' RACE reads were re-called with MiXCR into one record per CDR3 protein. The sample records 450,000 or so distinct CDR3 sequences, 20% being singletons. Sequencing used PBMCs or a T cell subset sorted from them (not recorded which). The sequence came from an adult woman who had mild COVID-19 (a few samples of this study predate the infection). Cell type and time point are not known. V gene TRBV10-3 combines with J gene TRBJ1-1; D is undetermined. The CDR3 region has the DNA TGTGCCATCAGTGAACGATCAGTGAACACTGAAGCTTTCTTT. Translating gives CAISERSVNTEAFF.